The 22 T cell receptor beta chains below come from one sample, sequenced in a study of breast tumors, draining lymph nodes, adjacent tissues (dated by TCRdb to the mid-2010s). Libraries came from multiplex PCR. The sequencer listed for this sample is Illumina HiSeq 2000. The raw public reads went through TCRdb reprocessing: fastp at Q25, MiXCR clone calling, in-frame beta chains kept. CDR3 protein sequences are deduplicated, and each keeps its most common genes and DNA. The sample table lists around 120,000 distinct CDR3 sequences, approximately 20% of them with a count of one. The ten largest account for 3.5% to 4.5% of the sample. The lymph node samples were taken from the axillary draining lymph nodes of breast cancer patients. Sequencing input: axillary lymph node tissue. The receptors shown here come from a female donor with breast cancer. Some clones in this sample may be carry-over from other donors' samples.

This clonotype was detected ten times or more. J is TRBJ2-2 and V is TRBV7-8; TRBD1 agrees at 8 bases. CDR3 length: 16 amino acids. Trimming took 1 base from V and 6 from J; bases not matched to a gene: 7. Germline V gene lookup returns CDR1 SGHVS and CDR2 FQNEAQ. The CDR3 coding sequence is TGTGCCAGCAGCTTAGGGGTGGACAGGGTTCCCGGGGAGCTGTTTTTT. Residues: CASSLGVDRVPGELFF. The full variable domain, with the rest looked up from reference TRBV7-8 and TRBJ2-2, is GAGVSQSPRYKVAKRGQDVALRCDPISGHVSLFWYQQALGQGPEFLTYFQNEAQLDKSGLPSDRFFAERPEGSVSTLKIQRTQQEDSAVYLCASSLGVDRVPGELFFGEGSRLTVL.

This clonotype was seen repeatedly, ten times or more. The DNA for the CDR3 is TGTGCCAGTACCCCGGGAGGGGACGGAGGCAACTATGGCTACACCTTC. As protein: CASTPGGDGGNYGYTF. The rearrangement joins TRBV19 to TRBJ1-2; maybe TRBD1 (5 bases). Looked up from germline, CDR1 is LNHDA and CDR2 is SQIVND (reference sequence). The CDR3 has 16 residues. Trimming took off 7 bases at V and 2 bases at J, with 20 bases between the two ends.

Ten or more counts support this clonotype. The chain has TRBV2 and TRBJ1-5, with a tentative D call TRBD1 (5 bases). The V and J ends lost 8 bases and 5 bases respectively, with 25 bases between them. The CDR3 has 17 residues. Germline V lookup: CDR1 SNHLY, CDR2 FYNNEI. CDR3 DNA: TGTGCCAGCTATAACCCTACCCCCGGGACGGCAGATCAGCCCCAGCATTTT. Protein product: CASYNPTPGTADQPQHF.

As concerns this clonotype: A much larger clone differs from this one at a single base, so this may be a read error. V and J are TRBV29-1 and TRBJ1-3; D is ambiguous. The germline V gene encodes CDR1 SQVTM and CDR2 ANQGSEA. This CDR3 spans 16 amino acids. CDR3 region: CSTTPRGGSSGDTIYF. For the CDR3, the DNA is TGCAGCACAACCCCTCGGGGAGGGTCCTCTGGAGACACCATATATTTT. Full variable domain (remainder filled in from reference TRBV29-1 and TRBJ1-3): SAVISQKPSRDICQRGTSLTIQCQVDSQVTMMFWYRQQPGQSLTLIATANQGSEATYESGFVIDKFPISRPNLTFSTLTVSNMSPEDSSIYLCSTTPRGGSSGDTIYFGEGSWLTVV.

This clonotype was observed many times. The gene calls are TRBV7-9 and TRBJ2-1, with no clear D. Germline V gene data show CDR1 as SEHNR and CDR2 as FQNEAQ (reference sequence). V gave up 5 bases and J gave up 11 bases, with 7 bases separating them. The length of the CDR3 is 10 residues. The CDR3 DNA sequence: TGTGCCAGCAGCGCCACCAAGCAGTTCTTC. Encoded protein: CASSATKQFF.

The chain links TRBV28 to TRBJ2-2; D remains unclear. The CDR3 is 13 residues long. The V gene lost 4 bases and the J gene lost 0 bases, with 3 bases spanning the gap. Germline-derived CDR1 and CDR2 are MDHEN and SYDVKM. In DNA, the CDR3 is TGTGCCAGCAGTTCCACGAACACCGGGGAGCTGTTTTTT. Protein: CASSSTNTGELFF.

About this clonotype itself: Possible read error: a much larger clone is one base away. This CDR3 fails to terminate in the conserved phenylalanine or tryptophan, so it likely reflects a read error. J is TRBJ2-5 and V is TRBV12-3 or TRBV12-4, with unresolved D. V dropped 1 base and J dropped 7 bases, with 7 bases sitting between them. The CDR3 contains 12 residues. The CDR3 bases are TGTGCCAGCAGTTTAGGGTCAGGGACCCAGTACCTC. Its protein is CASSLGSGTQYL.

In the case of this clonotype: Being one base from a much bigger clone, this may be a read error. The chain uses TRBV7-9 and TRBJ1-2; D unclear. The CDR3 extends over 11 amino acids. Germline assignment: CDR1 SEHNR and CDR2 FQNEAQ (reference sequence). CDR3 DNA sequence: TGTACCAGCAGCTTAGCGGGGTCCTACACCTTC. This encodes CTSSLAGSYTF.

At least ten counts were recorded for this clonotype. V gene TRBV2 combines with J gene TRBJ1-6; D gene uncertain. Trimming stripped 5 bases from V and 7 bases from J, with 3 bases between. From germline, CDR1 is SNHLY and CDR2 FYNNEI. The CDR3 is 11 residues long. The CDR3 loop is CASSRNSPLHF. The CDR3 coding sequence is TGTGCCAGCAGTCGGAATTCACCCCTCCACTTT.

This clonotype was seen many times. This chain links TRBV20-1 with TRBJ2-3; no clear D. This CDR3 spans 11 amino acids. Trimming removed 1 base at V and 2 bases at J, with 1 base between. Germline V gene data show CDR1 as DFQATT and CDR2 as SNEGSKA (reference sequence). The DNA of the CDR3 is TGCAGTGCTAGAGTCACAGATACGCAGTATTTT. Translated, it gives CSARVTDTQYF.

This clonotype has ten or more counts. In DNA form, the CDR3 reads TGTGCCAGCAGCCCGACAGGAGAAAATCAGCCCCAGCATTTT. Its protein product is CASSPTGENQPQHF. V is TRBV7-9 and J is TRBJ1-5, with D maybe TRBD1 (6 bases). There are 14 residues in the CDR3. Trimming took off 5 bases at V and 4 bases at J, with 12 bases between the two ends. Germline V gives CDR1 SEHNR, CDR2 FQNEAQ (reference sequence).

This clonotype was counted at least ten times. J is TRBJ2-5 and V is TRBV20-1, with D possibly matching TRBD2 (5 bases). The V gene's germline CDR1 is DFQATT and CDR2 SNEGSKA (reference sequence). With 4 bases removed from V and 1 base from J, the gap between germline ends came to 10 bases. The CDR3 consists of 13 residues. DNA for the CDR3: TGCAGTGCTAATCTGAGGGCCCAAGAGACCCAGTACTTC. It specifies CSANLRAQETQYF.

This clonotype was detected only a few times. The V and J genes are TRBV3-1 and TRBJ2-1; maybe TRBD1 (5 bases). Germline values: CDR1 LGHDT, CDR2 YNNKEL (reference sequence). CDR3 length: 16 amino acids. V was shortened by 3 bases and J by 2 bases, with 14 bases between the two germline ends. The CDR3 here is CASSQLQGPPYNEQFF. The CDR3 DNA follows: TGTGCCAGCAGCCAGTTGCAGGGTCCTCCCTACAATGAGCAGTTCTTC.

The gene calls are TRBV9 and TRBJ2-5; D is possibly TRBD2 (6 bases). The CDR3 loop spans 16 amino acids. Germline values: CDR1 SGDLS, CDR2 YYNGEE. The V and J ends lost 5 bases and 5 bases respectively, with 22 bases between them. CDR3 nucleotides: TGTGCCAGCAGTATTGAATCTAGCGCGCCTTGGGAGACCCAGTACTTC. Its protein is CASSIESSAPWETQYF.

On this clonotype itself: This clone may be a read error of a much larger clone one base away. The chain has TRBV11-3 and TRBJ2-7; the D gene is possibly TRBD1 (6 bases). V was cut by 4 bases and J by 2 bases, with 12 bases left in between. The CDR3 totals 14 residues. Germline CDR1 SGHNT, CDR2 YENEEA. CDR3 loop: CASSSSGTTYEQYF. The CDR3 DNA is TGTGCCAGCAGCTCTTCCGGGACAACCTACGAGCAGTACTTC.

This clonotype was found many times. The DNA of the CDR3 is TGCGCCAGCAGCCCCCGAGACGAAGCCTACGAGCAGTACTTC. It codes for CASSPRDEAYEQYF. This chain connects TRBV4-1 to TRBJ2-7, with unresolved D. Germline values: CDR1 MGHRA, CDR2 YSYEKL. The CDR3 length is 14 residues. V was pared by 4 bases and J by 2 bases, with 12 bases between.

There are many counts of this clonotype. The chain employs TRBV27 and TRBJ1-6; D remains unclear. This CDR3 is 12 amino acids long. Germline V lookup: CDR1 MNHEY, CDR2 SMNVEV (reference sequence). Trimming shortened V by 8 bases and J by 9 bases, and 11 bases separated the two germline ends. This CDR3 is CASGWGPSPLHF. The CDR3 region has the DNA TGTGCCAGCGGGTGGGGTCCTTCACCCCTCCACTTT.

In its sample, this clonotype was seen a few times. The chain recombines TRBV7-9 with TRBJ2-4; 9 bases map to TRBD2. The CDR3 contains 15 residues. J was trimmed by 10 bases and V by 1 base; bases with no gene match: 8. Germline CDR1 reads SEHNR; CDR2 reads FQNEAQ (reference sequence). CDR3 bases: TGTGCCAGCAGCTTAGATGGCGGGAGGGCAGGTATTCAGTACTTC. Its protein is CASSLDGGRAGIQYF. The entire variable domain, with the rest obtained from reference TRBV7-9 and TRBJ2-4, is as follows: DTGVSQNPRHKITKRGQNVTFRCDPISEHNRLYWYRQTLGQGPEFLTYFQNEAQLEKSRLLSDRFSAERPKGSFSTLEIQRTEQGDSAMYLCASSLDGGRAGIQYFGAGTRLSVL.

This clonotype was counted many times. V usage is TRBV2 and J usage is TRBJ1-4; D unresolved. Trimming stripped 3 bases from V and 5 bases from J, with 13 bases between. There are 15 residues in the CDR3. CDR1 is SNHLY and CDR2 is FYNNEI in the germline V gene. CDR3 region: CASSDPARVNEKLFF. CDR3 DNA: TGTGCCAGCAGTGATCCTGCGAGAGTAAATGAAAAACTGTTTTTT.

This clonotype was seen repeatedly, ten times or more. The V call is TRBV10-3, the J call TRBJ1-3; maybe TRBD1 (5 bases). Germline CDR1 is ENHRY and CDR2 is SYGVKD. The length of the CDR3 is 14 residues. V was cut by 11 bases and J by 0 bases, with 14 bases left in between. DNA for the CDR3: TGTGCCTCGGGGGGGGAAATCTCTGGAAACACCATATATTTT. It encodes CASGGEISGNTIYF.

Of note for this clonotype: At one boundary the junction diverges from the germline segment, which might be a read error. This chain connects TRBV5-1 to TRBJ2-2; the D gene could be TRBD1 or TRBD2 (5 bases each). This CDR3 has 15 amino acids. The germline gives CDR1 SGHRS, CDR2 YFSETQ. The CDR3 DNA follows: TGCGCCAGCAGCTTTCTCGGGGCTAACACCAGGGAGCTGTTTTTT. This encodes CASSFLGANTRELFF.

The CDR3 sequence is CASSPQPNTEAFF. For the CDR3, the DNA is TGCGCCAGCAGCCCACAACCGAACACTGAAGCTTTCTTT. The chain carries TRBV5-1 and TRBJ1-1; D remains unclear. V was pared by 4 bases and J by 1 base, with 8 bases between. Per germline, CDR1 SGHRS and CDR2 YFSETQ. The CDR3 is made up of 13 amino acids.